These T cell receptor beta chains were read from a single sample in a study of blood T cell repertoires in COVID-19. Some clones are missing from TCRdb's copy, which holds only in-frame ones; the method was immunoSEQ multiplex PCR. The profile shows 280,000 or so clones, 90% of them singletons. The specimen was PBMCs or T cells enriched from blood (not recorded which). The receptors come from a woman aged 18-29 years with acute COVID-19. Each CDR3 is given with its conserved first and last residue. The D gene is left open where the match is weak. Clone size is not always given. Where it is, it says once, few, many or a class for expanded clones.

V gene,D gene,J gene,clone size,CDR3 DNA,CDR3 protein
TRBV10-3,-,TRBJ1-6,-,TGTGCCATCAGTGAGTCGGGGGGGATAGGCAATTCACCCCTCCACTTT,CAISESGGIGNSPLHF
TRBV28,TRBD1,TRBJ1-4,once,TGTGCCAGCAGCACGGACAGGGGGCGCAGAACTAATGAAAAACTGTTTTTT,CASSTDRGRRTNEKLFF
TRBV9,TRBD1,TRBJ1-3,-,TGTGCCAGCAGCGTAGCGGGACAGGGGGCTGCGGTGGGAAACACCATATATTTT,CASSVAGQGAAVGNTIYF
TRBV9,TRBD2,TRBJ2-3,-,TGTGCCAGCAGCGTAGGTCCGGGAGGAAATACGCAGTATTTT,CASSVGPGGNTQYF
TRBV7-2,-,TRBJ1-2,-,TGTGCCAGCAGCTTAGTTGGGGCCACCCTGGGAGGAGGCTACACCTTC,CASSLVGATLGGGYTF
TRBV9,-,TRBJ2-1,-,TGTGCCAGCAGCGTAGGAAAGGTAGCGGTCTACAATGAGCAGTTCTTC,CASSVGKVAVYNEQFF
TRBV5-4,TRBD1,TRBJ1-2,-,TGTGCCAGCAGGGCCACAGGGGGCGTCAACACCTTC,CASRATGGVNTF
TRBV6-5,-,TRBJ2-7,-,TGTGCCAGCAAATCCAGGGGACAAACCTACGAGCAGTACTTC,CASKSRGQTYEQYF
TRBV7-9,TRBD1,TRBJ1-1,-,TGTGCCAGCAGCTCAAGGGACAGGTGGGATCCCAACACTGAAGCTTTCTTT,CASSSRDRWDPNTEAFF
TRBV18,TRBD1,TRBJ1-1,-,TGTGCCAGCTTCACCACAGGGGGCGGGTTGAACACTGAAGCTTTCTTT,CASFTTGGGLNTEAFF
TRBV13,TRBD2,TRBJ2-1,-,TGTGCCAGCAGTTCAGGGACTAGCGCCTCCTACAATGAGCAGTTCTTC,CASSSGTSASYNEQFF
TRBV19,TRBD2,TRBJ2-3,once,TGTGCCAGTAGTATAAGGACTAGCGGGAGGAGCACAGATACGCAGTATTTT,CASSIRTSGRSTDTQYF
TRBV4-1,TRBD1,TRBJ1-5,-,TGCGCCAGCAGCCCCTTGGGACAGCGAGATCAGCCCCAGCATTTT,CASSPLGQRDQPQHF
TRBV9,-,TRBJ2-7,-,TGTGCCAGCAGCGCTGGGGGGGGCGCGGATTACGAGCAGTACTTC,CASSAGGGADYEQYF
TRBV29-1,TRBD1,TRBJ2-7,-,TGCAGCGTTGGGGGGCAGGGGGCCTACGAGCAGTACTTC,CSVGGQGAYEQYF
TRBV7-2,TRBD1,TRBJ2-7,-,TGTGCCAGCAGCTTAAAAGTCCCCGGGACAGGGACCTACGAGCAGTACTTC,CASSLKVPGTGTYEQYF
TRBV6-1,TRBD2,TRBJ2-1,-,TGTGCCAGCAGTGTTTACAGGACTAGCGGAGATTACAATGAGCAGTTCTTC,CASSVYRTSGDYNEQFF
TRBV28,-,TRBJ1-2,-,TGTGCCAGCAAACAGGCGTCCGGGAGCTATGGCTACACCTTC,CASKQASGSYGYTF
TRBV19,-,TRBJ1-2,-,TGTGCCAGTAGTATGAGGGCTAACTATGGCTACACCTTC,CASSMRANYGYTF
TRBV7-9,-,TRBJ1-2,-,TGTGCCAGCAGCTTAGGACTCGCAGGGAAAGCTAACTATGGCTACACCTTC,CASSLGLAGKANYGYTF
TRBV6-5,TRBD1,TRBJ2-4,-,TGTGCCAGCAGAAAGGACAGGGCAGCCAAAAACATTCAGTACTTC,CASRKDRAAKNIQYF
TRBV28,-,TRBJ2-1,-,TGTGCCAGCAGCCCGACTTACAATGAGCAGTTCTTC,CASSPTYNEQFF
TRBV20-1,TRBD2,TRBJ2-1,-,TGCAGTGCTAGGGGGGGGAATGAGCAGTTCTTC,CSARGGNEQFF
TRBV29-1,-,TRBJ2-7,-,TGCAGCGCTAATCTCAGGGGCTCCCACGAGCAGTACTTC,CSANLRGSHEQYF
TRBV7-2,TRBD1,TRBJ2-5,-,TGTGCCAGCAGCGCGACAGGGGGCGGGGAGACCCAGTACTTC,CASSATGGGETQYF
TRBV6-6,TRBD2,TRBJ2-1,-,TGTGCCAGCAGTTGGAAGACTAGCGTGATGAACAATGAGCAGTTCTTC,CASSWKTSVMNNEQFF
TRBV5-6,-,TRBJ2-7,-,TGTGCCAGCAGCTGGCCTGCTTCAGGGGATGTGGACGAGCAGTACTTC,CASSWPASGDVDEQYF